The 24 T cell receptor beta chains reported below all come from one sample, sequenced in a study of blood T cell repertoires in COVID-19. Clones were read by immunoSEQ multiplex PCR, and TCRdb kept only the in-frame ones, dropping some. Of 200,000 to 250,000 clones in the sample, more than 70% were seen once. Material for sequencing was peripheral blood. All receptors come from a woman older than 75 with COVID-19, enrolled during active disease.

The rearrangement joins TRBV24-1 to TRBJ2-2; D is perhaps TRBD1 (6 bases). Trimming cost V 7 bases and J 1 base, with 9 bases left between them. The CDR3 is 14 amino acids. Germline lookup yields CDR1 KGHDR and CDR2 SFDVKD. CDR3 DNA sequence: TGTGCCACCAGAGAGACAGGGAACACCGGGGAGCTGTTTTTT. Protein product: CATRETGNTGELFF.

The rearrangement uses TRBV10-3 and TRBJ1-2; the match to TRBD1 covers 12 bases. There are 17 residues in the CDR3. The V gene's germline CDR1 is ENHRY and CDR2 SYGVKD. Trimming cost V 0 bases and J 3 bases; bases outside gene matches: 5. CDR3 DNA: TGTGCCATCAGTGAGTCAAGGGGACAGGGGGCTTACTATGGCTACACCTTC. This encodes CAISESRGQGAYYGYTF.

The CDR3 sequence is CATRDRLGGYTF. CDR3 sequence (DNA): TGTGCCACCAGGGACAGGTTAGGCGGCTACACCTTC. V and J are TRBV24-1 and TRBJ1-2; 7 nucleotides align to TRBD1. Germline CDR1 KGHDR, CDR2 SFDVKD. Trimming removed 7 bases from V and 8 bases from J; junction bases left unmatched: 6. CDR3 length equals 12 residues.

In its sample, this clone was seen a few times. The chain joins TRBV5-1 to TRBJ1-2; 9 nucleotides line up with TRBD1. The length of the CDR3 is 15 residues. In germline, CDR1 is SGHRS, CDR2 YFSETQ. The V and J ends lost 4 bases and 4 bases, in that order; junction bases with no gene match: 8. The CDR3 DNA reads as TGCGCCAGCAGCGTAACACAGGGGGCTGGCTATGGCTACACCTTC. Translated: CASSVTQGAGYGYTF.

The CDR3 sequence: CASSPPAGGMDTEAFF. The CDR3 region has the DNA TGTGCCAGCTCACCACCCGCAGGGGGCATGGACACTGAAGCTTTCTTT. The rearrangement joins TRBV18 to TRBJ1-1; TRBD1 aligns across 8 bases. This CDR3 contains 16 residues. V lost 0 bases to trimming and J lost 3 bases; unmatched junction nucleotides: 6. Per the germline V gene, CDR1 is KGHSH and CDR2 is LQKENI.

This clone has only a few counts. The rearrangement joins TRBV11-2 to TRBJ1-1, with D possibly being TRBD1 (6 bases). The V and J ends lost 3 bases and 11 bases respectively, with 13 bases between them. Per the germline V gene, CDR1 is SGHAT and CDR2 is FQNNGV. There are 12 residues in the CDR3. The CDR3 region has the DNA TGTGCCAGCAGCTTGTATGACAGGTATGCTTTCTTT. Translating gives CASSLYDRYAFF. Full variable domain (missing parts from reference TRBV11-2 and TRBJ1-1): EAGVAQSPRYKIIEKRQSVAFWCNPISGHATLYWYQQILGQGPKLLIQFQNNGVVDDSQLPKDRFSAERLKGVDSTLKIQPAKLEDSAVYLCASSLYDRYAFFGQGTRLTVV.

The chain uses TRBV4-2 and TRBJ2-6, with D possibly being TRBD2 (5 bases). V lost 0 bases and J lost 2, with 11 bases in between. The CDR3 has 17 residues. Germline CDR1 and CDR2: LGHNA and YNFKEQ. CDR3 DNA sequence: TGTGCCAGCAGCCAAGAAGGAGCGGTAGCTGGGGCCAACGTCCTGACTTTC. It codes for CASSQEGAVAGANVLTF.

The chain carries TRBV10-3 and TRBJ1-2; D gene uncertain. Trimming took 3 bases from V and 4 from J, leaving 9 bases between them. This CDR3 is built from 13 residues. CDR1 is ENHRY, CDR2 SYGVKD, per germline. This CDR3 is CAISDGRGYGYTF. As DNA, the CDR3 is TGTGCCATCAGTGACGGACGGGGCTATGGCTACACCTTC.

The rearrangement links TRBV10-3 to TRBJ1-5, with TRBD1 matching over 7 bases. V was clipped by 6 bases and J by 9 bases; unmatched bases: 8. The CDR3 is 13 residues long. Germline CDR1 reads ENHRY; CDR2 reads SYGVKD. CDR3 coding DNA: TGTGCCATCAGAGACAGGGATGCCGGGCCCCAGCATTTT. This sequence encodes CAIRDRDAGPQHF.

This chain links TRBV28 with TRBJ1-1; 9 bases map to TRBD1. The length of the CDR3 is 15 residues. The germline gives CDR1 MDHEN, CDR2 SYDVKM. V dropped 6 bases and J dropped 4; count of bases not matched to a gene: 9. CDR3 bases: TGTGCCAGCAGGATCCGACAGGGGGGCGGCACTGAAGCTTTCTTT. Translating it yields CASRIRQGGGTEAFF.

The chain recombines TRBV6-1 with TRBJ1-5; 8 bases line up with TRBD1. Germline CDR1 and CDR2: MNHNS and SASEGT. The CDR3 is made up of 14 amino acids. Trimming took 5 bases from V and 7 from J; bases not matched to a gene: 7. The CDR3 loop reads CASSPDRGRQPQHF. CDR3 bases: TGTGCCAGCAGTCCCGACAGGGGTCGGCAGCCCCAGCATTTT.

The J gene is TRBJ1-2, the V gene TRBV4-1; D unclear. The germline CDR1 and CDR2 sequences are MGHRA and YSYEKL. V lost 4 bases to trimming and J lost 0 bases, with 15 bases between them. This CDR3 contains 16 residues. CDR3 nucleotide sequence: TGCGCCAGCAGCCCCGGGTTCACTAAAGCTAACTATGGCTACACCTTC. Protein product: CASSPGFTKANYGYTF.

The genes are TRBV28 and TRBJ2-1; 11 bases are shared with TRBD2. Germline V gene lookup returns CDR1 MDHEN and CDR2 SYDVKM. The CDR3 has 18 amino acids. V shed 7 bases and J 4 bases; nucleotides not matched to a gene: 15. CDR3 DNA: TGTGCCAGCATTTCGGCTAGCGGGGGGTGGCCTGGATACAATGAGCAGTTCTTC. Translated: CASISASGGWPGYNEQFF.

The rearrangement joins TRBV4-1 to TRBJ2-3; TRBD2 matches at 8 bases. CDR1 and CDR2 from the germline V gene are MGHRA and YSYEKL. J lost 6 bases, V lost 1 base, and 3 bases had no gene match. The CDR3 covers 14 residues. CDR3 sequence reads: CASSQAGGRDTQYF. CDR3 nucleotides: TGCGCCAGCAGCCAAGCGGGGGGGCGGGATACGCAGTATTTT.

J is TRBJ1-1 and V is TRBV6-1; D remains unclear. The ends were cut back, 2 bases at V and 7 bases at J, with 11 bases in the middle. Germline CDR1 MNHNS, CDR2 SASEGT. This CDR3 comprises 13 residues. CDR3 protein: CASSETMSLEAFF. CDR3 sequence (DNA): TGTGCCAGCAGTGAAACTATGAGCCTTGAAGCTTTCTTT.

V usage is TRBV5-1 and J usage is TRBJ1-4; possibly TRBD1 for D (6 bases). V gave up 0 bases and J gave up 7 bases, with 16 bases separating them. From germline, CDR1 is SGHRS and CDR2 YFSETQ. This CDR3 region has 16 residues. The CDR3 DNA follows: TGCGCCAGCAGCTTGGGAGGCTCAGGGGTTTTTGAAAAACTGTTTTTT. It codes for CASSLGGSGVFEKLFF.

Here the CDR3 DNA reads TGTGCCAGTAGCCTCCAGGGCATTGAAAAACTGTTTTTT. Protein product: CASSLQGIEKLFF. This chain links TRBV19 with TRBJ1-4; possibly TRBD1 for D (5 bases). Trimming pared 6 bases from V and 7 bases from J, leaving 12 bases between. Germline CDR1 LNHDA, CDR2 SQIVND (reference sequence). The CDR3 covers 13 residues.

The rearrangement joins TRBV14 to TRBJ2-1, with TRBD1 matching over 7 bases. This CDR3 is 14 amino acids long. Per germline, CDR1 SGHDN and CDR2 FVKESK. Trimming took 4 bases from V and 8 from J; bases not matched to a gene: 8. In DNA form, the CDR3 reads TGTGCCAGCAGCCGATTGACAGGGCTGGATGAGCAGTTCTTC. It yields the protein CASSRLTGLDEQFF.

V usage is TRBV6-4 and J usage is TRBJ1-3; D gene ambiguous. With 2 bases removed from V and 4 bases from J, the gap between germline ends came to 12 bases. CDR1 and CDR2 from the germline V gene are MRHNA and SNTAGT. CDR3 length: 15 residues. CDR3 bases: TGTGCCAGCAGTGACGAGGTCACGGGGGGAAACACCATATATTTT. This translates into CASSDEVTGGNTIYF.

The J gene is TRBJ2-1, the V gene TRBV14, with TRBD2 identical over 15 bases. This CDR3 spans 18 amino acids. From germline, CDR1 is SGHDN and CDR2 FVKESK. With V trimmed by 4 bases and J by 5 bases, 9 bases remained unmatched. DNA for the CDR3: TGTGCCAGCAGCCGGCCCGGGACTAGCGGGGGGTTTAACAATGAGCAGTTCTTC. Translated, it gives CASSRPGTSGGFNNEQFF. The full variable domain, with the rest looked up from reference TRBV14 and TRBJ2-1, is EAGVTQFPSHSVIEKGQTVTLRCDPISGHDNLYWYRRVMGKEIKFLLHFVKESKQDESGMPNNRFLAERTGGTYSTLKVQPAELEDSGVYFCASSRPGTSGGFNNEQFFGPGTRLTVL.

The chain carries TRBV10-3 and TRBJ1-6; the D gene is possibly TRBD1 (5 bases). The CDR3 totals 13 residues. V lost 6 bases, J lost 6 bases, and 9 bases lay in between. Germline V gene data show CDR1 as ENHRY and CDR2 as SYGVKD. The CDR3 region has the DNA TGTGCCATCAGGGTAGGGGCTAATTCACCCCTCCACTTT. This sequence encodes CAIRVGANSPLHF.

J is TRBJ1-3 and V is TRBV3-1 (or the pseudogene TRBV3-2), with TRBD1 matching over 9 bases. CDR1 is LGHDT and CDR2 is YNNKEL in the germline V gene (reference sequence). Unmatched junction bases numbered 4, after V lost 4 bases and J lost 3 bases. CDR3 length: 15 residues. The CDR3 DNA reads TGTGCCAGCAGCCCACAGGGGGCTAATGGAAACACCATATATTTT. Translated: CASSPQGANGNTIYF.

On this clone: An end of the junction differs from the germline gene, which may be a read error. The CDR3 reads CASSLGLTSGGRAYNEQFF. The CDR3, as DNA: TGTGCTAGCAGCTTAGGTCTTACAAGCGGGGGTCGGGCATACAATGAGCAGTTCTTC. The chain uses TRBV7-7 and TRBJ2-1; 8 nucleotides line up with TRBD2. This CDR3 comprises 19 residues. Germline V CDR1 and CDR2: SSHAT, FNYEAQ (reference sequence).

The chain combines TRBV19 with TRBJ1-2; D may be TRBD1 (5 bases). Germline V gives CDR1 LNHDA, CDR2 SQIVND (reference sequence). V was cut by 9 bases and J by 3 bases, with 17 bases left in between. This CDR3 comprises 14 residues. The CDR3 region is CASHPRARDYGYTF. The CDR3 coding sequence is TGTGCCAGCCACCCCCGGGCCAGGGACTATGGCTACACCTTC. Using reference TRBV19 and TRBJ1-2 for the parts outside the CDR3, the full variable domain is DGGITQSPKYLFRKEGQNVTLSCEQNLNHDAMYWYRQDPGQGLRLIYYSQIVNDFQKGDIAEGYSVSREKKESFPLTVTSAQKNPTAFYLCASHPRARDYGYTFGSGTRLTVV.